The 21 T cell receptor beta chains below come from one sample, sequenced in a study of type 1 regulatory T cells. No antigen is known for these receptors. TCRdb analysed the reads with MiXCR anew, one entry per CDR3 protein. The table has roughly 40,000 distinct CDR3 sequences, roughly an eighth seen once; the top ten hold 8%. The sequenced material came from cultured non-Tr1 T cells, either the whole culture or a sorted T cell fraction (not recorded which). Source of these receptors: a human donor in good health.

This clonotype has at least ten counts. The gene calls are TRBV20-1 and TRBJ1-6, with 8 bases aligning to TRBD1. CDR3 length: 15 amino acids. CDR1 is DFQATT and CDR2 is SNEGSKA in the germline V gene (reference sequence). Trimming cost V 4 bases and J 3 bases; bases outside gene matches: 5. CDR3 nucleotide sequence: TGCAGTGCTACGACAGGGGTTATCTATAATTCACCCCTCCACTTT. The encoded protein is CSATTGVIYNSPLHF.

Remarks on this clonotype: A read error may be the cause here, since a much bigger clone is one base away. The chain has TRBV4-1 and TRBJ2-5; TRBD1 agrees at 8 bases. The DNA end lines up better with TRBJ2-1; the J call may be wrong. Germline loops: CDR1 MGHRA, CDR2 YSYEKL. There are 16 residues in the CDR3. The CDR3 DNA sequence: TGCGCCGGCAGCCAAGATCTAACAGGGGGATACAATGAGCAGTTCTTC. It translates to CAGSQDLTGGYNEQFF.

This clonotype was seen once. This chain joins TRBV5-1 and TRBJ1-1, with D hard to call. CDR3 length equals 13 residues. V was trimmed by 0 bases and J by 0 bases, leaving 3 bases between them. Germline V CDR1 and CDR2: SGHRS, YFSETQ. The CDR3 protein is CASSLVMNTEAFF. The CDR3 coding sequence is TGCGCCAGCAGCTTGGTTATGAACACTGAAGCTTTCTTT.

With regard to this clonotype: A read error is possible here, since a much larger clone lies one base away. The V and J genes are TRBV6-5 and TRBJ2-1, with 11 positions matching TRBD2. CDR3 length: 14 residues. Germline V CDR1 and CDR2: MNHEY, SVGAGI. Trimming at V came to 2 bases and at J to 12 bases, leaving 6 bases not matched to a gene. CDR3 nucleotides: TGTGCCAGCAGTTACCAGACTAGCGGGGATACGCAGTTCTTC. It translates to CASSYQTSGDTQFF.

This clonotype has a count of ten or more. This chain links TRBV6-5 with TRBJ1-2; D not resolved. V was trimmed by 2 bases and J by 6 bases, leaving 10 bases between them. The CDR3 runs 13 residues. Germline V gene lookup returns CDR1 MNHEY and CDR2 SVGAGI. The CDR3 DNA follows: TGTGCCAGCAGTTACGAGAGATCGGATGGCTACACCTTC. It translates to CASSYERSDGYTF.

The CDR3 coding sequence is TGTGCCTGGAGCGAGATAGGGAGGGGTCAGCCCCAGCATTTT. It is translated as CAWSEIGRGQPQHF. The V and J genes are TRBV30 and TRBJ1-5; weak D call: TRBD1 (5 bases). The CDR3 consists of 14 residues. Trimming took off 3 bases at V and 6 bases at J, with 15 bases between the two ends. In germline, CDR1 is GTSNPN, CDR2 SVGIG (reference sequence).

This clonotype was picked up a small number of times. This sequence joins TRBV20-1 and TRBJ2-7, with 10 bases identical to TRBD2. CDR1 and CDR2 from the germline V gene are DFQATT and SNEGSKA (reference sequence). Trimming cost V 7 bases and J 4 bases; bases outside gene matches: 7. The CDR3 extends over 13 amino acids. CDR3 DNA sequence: TGCAGTGGGAAACTAGCGGGGAGGTACGAGCAGTACTTC. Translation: CSGKLAGRYEQYF.

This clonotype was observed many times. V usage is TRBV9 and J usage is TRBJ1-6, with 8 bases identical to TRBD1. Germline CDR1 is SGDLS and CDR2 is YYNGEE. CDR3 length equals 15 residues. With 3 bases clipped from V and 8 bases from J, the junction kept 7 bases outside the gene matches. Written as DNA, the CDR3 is TGTGCCAGCAGCGCGAGACAGGGGCTGGATTCACCCCTCCACTTT. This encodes CASSARQGLDSPLHF.

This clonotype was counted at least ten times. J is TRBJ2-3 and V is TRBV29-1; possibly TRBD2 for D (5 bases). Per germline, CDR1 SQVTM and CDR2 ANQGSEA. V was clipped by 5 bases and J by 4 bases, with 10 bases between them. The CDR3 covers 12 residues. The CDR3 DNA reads TGCAGCGTTCGGGGTCCCGCAGATACGCAGTATTTT. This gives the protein CSVRGPADTQYF.

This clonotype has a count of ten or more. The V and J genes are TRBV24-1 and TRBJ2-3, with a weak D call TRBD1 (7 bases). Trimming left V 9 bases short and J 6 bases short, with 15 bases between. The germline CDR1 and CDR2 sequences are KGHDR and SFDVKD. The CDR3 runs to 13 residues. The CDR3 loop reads CATGGGVGDTQYF. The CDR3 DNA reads TGTGCCACCGGAGGGGGCGTAGGGGATACGCAGTATTTT.

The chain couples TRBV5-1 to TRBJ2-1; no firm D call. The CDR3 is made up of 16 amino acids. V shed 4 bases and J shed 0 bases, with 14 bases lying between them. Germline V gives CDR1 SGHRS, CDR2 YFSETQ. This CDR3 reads CASSPETVSSYNEQFF. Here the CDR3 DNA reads TGCGCCAGCAGCCCCGAGACGGTCAGCTCCTACAATGAGCAGTTCTTC.

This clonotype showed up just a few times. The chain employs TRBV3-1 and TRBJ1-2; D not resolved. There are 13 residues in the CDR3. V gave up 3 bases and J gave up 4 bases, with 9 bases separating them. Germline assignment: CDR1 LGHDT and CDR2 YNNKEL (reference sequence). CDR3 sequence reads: CASSHPAGYGYTF. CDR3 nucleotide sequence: TGTGCCAGCAGCCACCCGGCCGGCTATGGCTACACCTTC.

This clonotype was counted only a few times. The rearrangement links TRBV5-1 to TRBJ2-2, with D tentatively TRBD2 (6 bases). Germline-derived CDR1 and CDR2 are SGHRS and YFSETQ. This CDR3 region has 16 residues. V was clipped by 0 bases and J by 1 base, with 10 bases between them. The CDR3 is CASSLAVSGNTGELFF. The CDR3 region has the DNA TGCGCCAGCAGCTTGGCCGTTAGCGGGAACACCGGGGAGCTGTTTTTT.

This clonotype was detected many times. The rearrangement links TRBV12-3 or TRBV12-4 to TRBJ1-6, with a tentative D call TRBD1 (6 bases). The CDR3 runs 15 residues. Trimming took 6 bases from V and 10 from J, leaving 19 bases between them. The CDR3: CASRRTQGLESPLHF. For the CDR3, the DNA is TGTGCCAGCAGGCGAACCCAGGGGTTGGAATCACCCCTCCACTTT.

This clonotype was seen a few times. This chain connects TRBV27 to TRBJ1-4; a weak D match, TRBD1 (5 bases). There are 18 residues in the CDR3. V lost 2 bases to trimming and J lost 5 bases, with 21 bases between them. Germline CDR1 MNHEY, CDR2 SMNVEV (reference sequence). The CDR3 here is CASSLVGTPTWDNEKLFF. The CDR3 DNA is TGTGCCAGCAGTTTAGTGGGGACCCCCACATGGGACAATGAAAAACTGTTTTTT.

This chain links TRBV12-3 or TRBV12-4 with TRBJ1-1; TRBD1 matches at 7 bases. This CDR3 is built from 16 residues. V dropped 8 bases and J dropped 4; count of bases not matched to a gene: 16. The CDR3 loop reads CASGKNTGAWGTEAFF. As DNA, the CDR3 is TGTGCCAGCGGAAAAAACACAGGGGCTTGGGGCACTGAAGCTTTCTTT.

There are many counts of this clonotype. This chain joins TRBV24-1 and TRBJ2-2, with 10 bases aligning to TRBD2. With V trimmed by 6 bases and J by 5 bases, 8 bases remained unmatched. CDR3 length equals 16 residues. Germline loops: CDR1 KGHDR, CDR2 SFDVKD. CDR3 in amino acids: CATSSLAGGGTGELFF. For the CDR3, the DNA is TGTGCCACCAGTTCATTAGCGGGAGGAGGAACCGGGGAGCTGTTTTTT.

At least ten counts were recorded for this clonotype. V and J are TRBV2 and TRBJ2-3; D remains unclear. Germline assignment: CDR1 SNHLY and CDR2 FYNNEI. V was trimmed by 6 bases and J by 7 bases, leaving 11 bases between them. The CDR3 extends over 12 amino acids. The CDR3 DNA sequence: TGTGCCAGCAGCCTCGATGGATATACGCAGTATTTT. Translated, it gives CASSLDGYTQYF. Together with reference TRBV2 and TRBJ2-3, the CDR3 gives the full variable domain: EPEVTQTPSHQVTQMGQEVILRCVPISNHLYFYWYRQILGQKVEFLVSFYNNEISEKSEIFDDQFSVERPDGSNFTLKIRSTKLEDSAMYFCASSLDGYTQYFGPGTRLTVL.

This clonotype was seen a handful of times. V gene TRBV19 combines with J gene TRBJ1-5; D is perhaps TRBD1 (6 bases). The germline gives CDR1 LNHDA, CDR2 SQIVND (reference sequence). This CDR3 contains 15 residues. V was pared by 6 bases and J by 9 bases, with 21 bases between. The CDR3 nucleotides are TGTGCCAGTAGACGGCAGGGGCAAAGGCTAATGCCCCAGCATTTT. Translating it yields CASRRQGQRLMPQHF.

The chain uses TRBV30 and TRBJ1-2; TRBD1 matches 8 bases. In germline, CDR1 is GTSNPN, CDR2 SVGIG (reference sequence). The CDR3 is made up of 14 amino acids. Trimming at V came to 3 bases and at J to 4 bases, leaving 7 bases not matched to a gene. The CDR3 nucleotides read TGTGCCTGGAGCGTTGGACAGGGCCCCTATGGCTACACCTTC. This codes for CAWSVGQGPYGYTF.

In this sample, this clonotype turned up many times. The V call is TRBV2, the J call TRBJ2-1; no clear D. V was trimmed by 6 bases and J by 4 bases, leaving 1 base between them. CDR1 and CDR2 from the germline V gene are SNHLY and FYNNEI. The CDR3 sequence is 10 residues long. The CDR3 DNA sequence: TGTGCCAGCAGGTACAATGAGCAGTTCTTC. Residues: CASRYNEQFF.